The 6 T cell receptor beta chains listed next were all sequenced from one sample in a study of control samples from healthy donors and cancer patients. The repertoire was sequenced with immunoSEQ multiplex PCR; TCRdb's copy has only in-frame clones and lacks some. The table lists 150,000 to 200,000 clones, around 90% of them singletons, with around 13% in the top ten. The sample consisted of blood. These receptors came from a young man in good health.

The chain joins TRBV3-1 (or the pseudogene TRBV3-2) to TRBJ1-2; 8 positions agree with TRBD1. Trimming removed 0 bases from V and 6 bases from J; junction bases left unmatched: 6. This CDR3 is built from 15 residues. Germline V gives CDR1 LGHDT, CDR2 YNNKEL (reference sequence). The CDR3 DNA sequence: TGTGCCAGCAGCCAAGATTTAACAGGGGGGCATGGCTACACCTTC. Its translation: CASSQDLTGGHGYTF.

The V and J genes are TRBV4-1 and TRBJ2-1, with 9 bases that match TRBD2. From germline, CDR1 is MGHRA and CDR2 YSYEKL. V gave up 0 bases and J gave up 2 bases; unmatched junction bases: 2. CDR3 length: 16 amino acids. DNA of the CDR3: TGCGCCAGCAGCCAAGATGGGACTAGCCCCTACAATGAGCAGTTCTTC. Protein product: CASSQDGTSPYNEQFF.

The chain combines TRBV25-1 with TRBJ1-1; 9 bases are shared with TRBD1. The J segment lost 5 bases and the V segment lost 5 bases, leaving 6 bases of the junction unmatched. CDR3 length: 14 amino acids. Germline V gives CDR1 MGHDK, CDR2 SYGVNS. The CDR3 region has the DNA TGTGCCAGCAGTCAAACAGGGGGCGCGACTGAAGCTTTCTTT. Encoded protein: CASSQTGGATEAFF.

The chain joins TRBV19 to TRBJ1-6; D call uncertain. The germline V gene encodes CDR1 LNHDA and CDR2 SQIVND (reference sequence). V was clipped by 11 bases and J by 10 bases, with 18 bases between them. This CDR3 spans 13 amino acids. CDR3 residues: CAVAAGVQSPLHF. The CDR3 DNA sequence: TGTGCCGTAGCTGCTGGGGTTCAGTCACCCCTCCACTTT.

The CDR3 is CASRDDGPGSYEQYF. CDR3 DNA sequence: TGTGCCAGCCGGGACGATGGACCCGGCTCCTACGAGCAGTACTTC. The chain joins TRBV6-6 to TRBJ2-7; perhaps D is TRBD1 or TRBD2 (5 bases each). CDR3 length: 15 amino acids. Trimming pared 8 bases from V and 0 bases from J, leaving 17 bases between. Germline V gene sequence: CDR1 MNHNY, CDR2 SVGAGI (reference sequence).

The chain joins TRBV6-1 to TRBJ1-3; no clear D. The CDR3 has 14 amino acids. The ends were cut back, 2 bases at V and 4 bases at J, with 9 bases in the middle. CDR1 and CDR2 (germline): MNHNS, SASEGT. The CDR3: CASSESSGGNTIYF. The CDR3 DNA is TGTGCCAGCAGTGAATCATCGGGGGGAAACACCATATATTTT.